A selection of T cell receptor beta chains follows, all from one sample in a study of regulatory T cells in long-lasting Graves disease. Using its own MiXCR run on the multiplex PCR reads, TCRdb lists one record per CDR3 protein. This table holds 450,000 to 600,000 distinct CDR3 sequences, roughly 12% found once. The data were also submitted as part of a second study, on T cells in Graves' hyperthyroidism and ophthalmopathy.

Here the sequenced sample was peripheral blood mononuclear cells (PBMCs), taken at new diagnosis, from a patient treated with antithyroid drugs. These receptors were obtained from a man under 40 with Graves disease. CDR3s include the opening cysteine and the closing phenylalanine or tryptophan. Fields, in order: clone size, V gene, D gene, CDR3 length, J gene, CDR3 DNA, CDR3 protein. The D gene is left open where the match is weak. Size tells how often a clone was seen (once, few, many) or the class of an expanded clone, and some rows leave it out.

size: .; V: TRBV11-2; D: .; length: 16; J: TRBJ2-6; DNA: TGTGCCAGCAGCCCCAACTCCGGCTCTGGGGCCAACGTCCTGACTTTC; CDR3: CASSPNSGSGANVLTF
size: few; V: TRBV12-3/TRBV12-4; D: .; length: 13; J: TRBJ2-5; DNA: TGTGCCAGCAGCCCGGGGGCCGCAGAGACCCAGTACTTC; CDR3: CASSPGAAETQYF
size: .; V: TRBV4-1; D: .; length: 13; J: TRBJ1-4; DNA: TGCGCCAGCAGCCAAGGGTTATTGGAAAAACTGTTTTTT; CDR3: CASSQGLLEKLFF
size: many; V: TRBV11-2; D: .; length: 13; J: TRBJ1-1; DNA: TGTGCCAGCAGCTTAGCCGGGTACACTGAAGCTTTCTTT; CDR3: CASSLAGYTEAFF
size: many; V: TRBV20-1; D: TRBD1; length: 14; J: TRBJ1-1; DNA: TGCAGTGCTCGTGGGACAGGGGTCAACACTGAAGCTTTCTTT; CDR3: CSARGTGVNTEAFF
size: few; V: TRBV5-6; D: TRBD2; length: 15; J: TRBJ2-1; DNA: TGTGCCAGCAGCCCCGGGACTAGCTTTTACAATGAGCAGTTCTTC; CDR3: CASSPGTSFYNEQFF
size: few; V: TRBV5-1; D: .; length: 15; J: TRBJ2-3; DNA: TGCGCCAGCAGCTTCCAGGCAGGGGGCACAGATACGCAGTATTTT; CDR3: CASSFQAGGTDTQYF
size: .; V: TRBV6-1; D: .; length: 17; J: TRBJ2-6; DNA: TGTGCCAGCAGTGAACATGGGGCCCTCTCCTGGGCCAACGTCCTGACTTTC; CDR3: CASSEHGALSWANVLTF
size: many; V: TRBV5-1; D: TRBD1; length: 14; J: TRBJ2-7; DNA: TGCGCCAGCAGCTCCGGACAGGAATATGACGAGCAGTACTTC; CDR3: CASSSGQEYDEQYF
size: many; V: TRBV24-1; D: .; length: 18; J: TRBJ1-1; DNA: TGTGCCACCAGTGATTTGGGGGGCTACCGGGCAAGGAACACTGAAGCTTTCTTT; CDR3: CATSDLGGYRARNTEAFF
size: .; V: TRBV12-3/TRBV12-4; D: TRBD1; length: 17; J: TRBJ1-2; DNA: TGTGCCAGCAGTTTCGGGACAGGGGGTCATCGTGTCTATGGCTACACCTTC; CDR3: CASSFGTGGHRVYGYTF
size: many; V: TRBV12-3/TRBV12-4; D: .; length: 14; J: TRBJ2-1; DNA: TGTGCCAGCAGTTTGTGGGAGGGGGCGGGTGAGCAGTTCTTC; CDR3: CASSLWEGAGEQFF
size: .; V: TRBV9; D: .; length: 13; J: TRBJ2-3; DNA: TGTGCCAGCAGCGCGATCCCTGGGGATACGCAGTATTTT; CDR3: CASSAIPGDTQYF
size: .; V: TRBV7-9; D: .; length: 13; J: TRBJ2-2; DNA: TGTGCCAGCCTCTGGGGGGCTAACGGGGAGCTGTTTTTT; CDR3: CASLWGANGELFF
size: many; V: TRBV19; D: TRBD1; length: 15; J: TRBJ1-4; DNA: TGTGCCAGTAGGCTACTACCGACAGGGGATGAAAAACTGTTTTTT; CDR3: CASRLLPTGDEKLFF
size: few; V: TRBV4-1; D: TRBD1; length: 16; J: TRBJ2-7; DNA: TGCGCCAGCAGCCAAGTTTGGGTAGGGGGCAAGGACGAGCAGTACTTC; CDR3: CASSQVWVGGKDEQYF
size: many; V: TRBV2; D: .; length: 14; J: TRBJ2-3; DNA: TGTGCCAGCGGCGCGGCGGGGCGGGCAGATACGCAGTATTTT; CDR3: CASGAAGRADTQYF
size: .; V: TRBV3-1; D: .; length: 17; J: TRBJ1-5; DNA: TGTGCCAGCAGCCAATACCCAGGCGACAATAGCAATCAGCCCCAGCATTTT; CDR3: CASSQYPGDNSNQPQHF
size: .; V: TRBV7-2; D: TRBD2; length: 17; J: TRBJ2-1; DNA: TGTGCCAGCAGCCACGATCCCTTAGCGGGAGGGTTGAATGAGCAGTTCTTC; CDR3: CASSHDPLAGGLNEQFF
size: many; V: TRBV27; D: .; length: 14; J: TRBJ2-5; DNA: TGTGCCAGCAGTTTAGCCGCCCGACAAGAGACCCAGTACTTC; CDR3: CASSLAARQETQYF
size: many; V: TRBV6-2/TRBV6-3; D: TRBD2; length: 14; J: TRBJ2-1; DNA: TGTGCCATCACCGGACTAGCGGGAGTGGGTGAGCAGTTCTTC; CDR3: CAITGLAGVGEQFF
size: .; V: TRBV9; D: TRBD2; length: 15; J: TRBJ2-1; DNA: TGTGCCAGCAGCGTAGGGCTAGCGGGAGAAAATGAGCAGTTCTTC; CDR3: CASSVGLAGENEQFF
size: few; V: TRBV5-6; D: TRBD2; length: 16; J: TRBJ2-7; DNA: TGTGCCAGCAGCCCCCTGAGCGGGAGAGAGGGATACGAGCAGTACTTC; CDR3: CASSPLSGREGYEQYF
size: many; V: TRBV12-3/TRBV12-4; D: .; length: 18; J: TRBJ2-2; DNA: TGTGCCAGCAGTTTAAAACCAGCCCTCCTTCAAAACACCGGGGAGCTGTTTTTT; CDR3: CASSLKPALLQNTGELFF
size: many; V: TRBV11-3; D: TRBD2; length: 16; J: TRBJ2-7; DNA: TGTGCCAGCAGCTTAGTGGCTAGCGGGACCTCCTACGAGCAGTACTTC; CDR3: CASSLVASGTSYEQYF